This record concerns one T cell receptor (beta chain) sequence. The antigen it recognizes is unknown. No much larger clone exists at a distance of one base, and base qualities are not known. These data belong to a study of chemoradiotherapy in HPV16-positive cancers (dated by TCRdb to the early 2020s). Turning to the overall study: Functional T-cell assays on cells from two HPV16-positive patients defined candidate HPV-specific T-cell clones and common TCR motifs. TCR repertoires from some 90 patients with HPV-related cancers were then used to track the candidate HPV-specific TCRs and motifs. The study asked whether T-cell immunity against the HPV oncoproteins E6 and E7 changes during chemoradiotherapy and whether it affects survival.

Repertoires were sampled repeatedly over the course of chemoradiotherapy so that clonal expansion in the tumor microenvironment could be followed. What the work shows at the level of the full study, not this receptor alone: In HPV16-positive patients, expansion of HPV-responsive T cells during chemoradiotherapy was found to be associated with improved recurrence-free survival. The functional definition of HPV-specific T cells was derived from only a couple of HPV16-positive patients, and the survival association was reported for HPV16-positive patients. Expansion of candidate HPV-specific clones and E7-related TCR motifs was observed in the tumor microenvironment during treatment, whereas no such expansion was observed for non-HPV-specific T cells.

The library relied on the immunoSEQ multiplex PCR assay. TCRdb took over this immuneACCESS table, retaining in-frame rearrangements with V and J assigned. Such tables are incomplete; in checked studies, under half of the missing clones stem from an unresolved V gene, and the remainder is unexplained. The table for this sample lists more than 20,000 clones; around 87% of them were counted only once. Of the sample, around 2% falls within the top ten clones. The CDR3 spans 14 residues, from the cysteine through the phenylalanine. This entry keeps only the CDR3 DNA: 42 bases, framed from base 1. In the germline V gene, CDR1 corresponds to SGHDN and CDR2 to FVKESK. V loses 0 bases of germline sequence and J loses 6 bases, and the interval between the two ends is 11 bases.

This TCR came from a human donor with HPV-associated anogenital cancer. Recombination linked TRBV14 to TRBJ2-5, with the D gene uncertain. The sequenced sample was blood, obtained from a patient who underwent chemoradiotherapy. CDR3 reads: CASSQEIWGKTQYF. The nucleotides are TGTGCCAGCAGCCAAGAAATCTGGGGAAAGACCCAGTACTTC.